This T cell receptor beta chain was found in a study of T cell responses to AZD1222 COVID-19 vaccine. Whole-study findings and limits: Reports say nearly half of spike-specific TCRs go after unmutated variant regions. Mapped onto spike, vaccine-associated CD4 TCRs spanned it and were dominant at 160-218 and 743-854. Repertoires in all cases were sampled only once the peak T cell response had passed.

Profiling relied on immunoSEQ multiplex PCR, and the TCRdb table lists in-frame clones only, not all of them. Of under 200,000 clones listed, around nine tenths are singletons. The ends lost 0 bases at V and 8 bases at J; junction bases unmatched: 4. CDR1 and CDR2 (germline): LGHNA, YSLEER. The CDR3 contains 14 residues. Regarding this clone: Its target is not known.

The sequencing used peripheral blood, collected 28 days after the second AZD1222 dose. The TCR originated in an adult who received the AZD1222 COVID-19 vaccine. V usage is TRBV4-3 and J usage is TRBJ2-1; 7 bases line up with TRBD1. The CDR3 loop is CASSQDGGQYEQFF. The CDR3, as DNA: TGCGCCAGCAGCCAAGATGGGGGACAGTATGAGCAGTTCTTC.